Listed below are T cell receptor beta chains from one sample, sequenced in a study of cytomegalovirus exposure and HLA in healthy donors. The protocol was immunoSEQ multiplex PCR, while the TCRdb copy is restricted to in-frame clones and leaves out a portion. The data hold 55,000 to 80,000 clones, with about 81% observed a single time. The sequenced material came from PBMCs. These receptors were collected from a woman in her 30s in good health and CMV-seronegative. Both conserved end residues are part of each CDR3. A D gene is named only where the DNA matches it firmly. Size values are once, few and many counts, or a class for expanded clones, and some rows have none.

cdr3_nt: TGTGCCAGCTTCCCCCAGTCGGGGGAGCAGTACTTC; cdr3_aa: CASFPQSGEQYF; d_call: .; v_call: TRBV6-1; j_call: TRBJ2-7; clone_size: .
cdr3_nt: TGTGCCAGTATCACCCCGGGGGTGGGTACTGAAGCTTTCTTT; cdr3_aa: CASITPGVGTEAFF; d_call: .; v_call: TRBV19; j_call: TRBJ1-1; clone_size: .
cdr3_nt: TGTGCCAGCAGCTACGGGAATCAGCCCCAGCATTTT; cdr3_aa: CASSYGNQPQHF; d_call: .; v_call: TRBV28; j_call: TRBJ1-5; clone_size: .
cdr3_nt: TGCGCCAGCAGCTCCCCCACTAGCGGGAGGAGAGATGTGGTCAATGAGCAGTTCTTC; cdr3_aa: CASSSPTSGRRDVVNEQFF; d_call: TRBD2; v_call: TRBV5-1; j_call: TRBJ2-1; clone_size: .
cdr3_nt: TGTGCCAGCAGTGGTCGGGGGAACGCTGAAGCTTTCTTT; cdr3_aa: CASSGRGNAEAFF; d_call: .; v_call: TRBV2; j_call: TRBJ1-1; clone_size: .
cdr3_nt: TGTGCCAGCAGCAAGAAACAGGGGCGGTCCGATGAGCAGTTCTTC; cdr3_aa: CASSKKQGRSDEQFF; d_call: .; v_call: TRBV21-1; j_call: TRBJ2-1; clone_size: .
cdr3_nt: TGTGCCAGCAGTTTAGGGACAGGGGGTTCGAATGAGCAGTTCTTC; cdr3_aa: CASSLGTGGSNEQFF; d_call: TRBD1; v_call: TRBV27; j_call: TRBJ2-1; clone_size: .
cdr3_nt: TGTGCCAGCAGCTTAGCGACAGGACAGGGGGACTATGGCTACACCTTC; cdr3_aa: CASSLATGQGDYGYTF; d_call: TRBD1; v_call: TRBV7-2; j_call: TRBJ1-2; clone_size: few
cdr3_nt: TGTGCCAGCAGCTTGGGTAGCGGGCCTAGCACAGATACGCAGTATTTT; cdr3_aa: CASSLGSGPSTDTQYF; d_call: TRBD2; v_call: TRBV5-4; j_call: TRBJ2-3; clone_size: .
cdr3_nt: TGTGCCTCAGAACAGGGGATGAACACTGAAGCTTTCTTT; cdr3_aa: CASEQGMNTEAFF; d_call: TRBD1; v_call: TRBV6-5; j_call: TRBJ1-1; clone_size: .
cdr3_nt: TGTGCCAGCGGGCCGGGGGTCCGGAATCAGCCCCAGCATTTT; cdr3_aa: CASGPGVRNQPQHF; d_call: .; v_call: TRBV2; j_call: TRBJ1-5; clone_size: .
cdr3_nt: TGTGCCAGCAGCTCCTCCGGGACTAGCGGGACAGATACGCAGTATTTT; cdr3_aa: CASSSSGTSGTDTQYF; d_call: TRBD2; v_call: TRBV7-9; j_call: TRBJ2-3; clone_size: .
cdr3_nt: TGTGCCAGCAGCTTGGTTAGCGCCGGTGATACTGAAGCTTTCTTT; cdr3_aa: CASSLVSAGDTEAFF; d_call: .; v_call: TRBV5-4; j_call: TRBJ1-1; clone_size: .
cdr3_nt: TGTGCCAGTCGCCCAGGGCAGAACACTGAAGCTTTCTTT; cdr3_aa: CASRPGQNTEAFF; d_call: .; v_call: TRBV19; j_call: TRBJ1-1; clone_size: .
cdr3_nt: TGTGCCAGCAGTCCGGGGACTTCTTACACCGGGGAGCTGTTTTTT; cdr3_aa: CASSPGTSYTGELFF; d_call: .; v_call: TRBV6-1; j_call: TRBJ2-2; clone_size: few
cdr3_nt: TGTGCCAACAGCTCCCTAGGGGCAGATACGCAGTATTTT; cdr3_aa: CANSSLGADTQYF; d_call: .; v_call: TRBV5-4; j_call: TRBJ2-3; clone_size: .
cdr3_nt: TGTGCCAGCAGTGAATCGGGGACAGAAAACACAGATACGCAGTATTTT; cdr3_aa: CASSESGTENTDTQYF; d_call: TRBD1; v_call: TRBV25-1; j_call: TRBJ2-3; clone_size: few
cdr3_nt: TGTGCCAGCCAGATTACAGGGGGACGAGAAAAACTGTTTTTT; cdr3_aa: CASQITGGREKLFF; d_call: TRBD1; v_call: TRBV14; j_call: TRBJ1-4; clone_size: .
cdr3_nt: TGTGCCAGCACAGTGGACAGAAGGGACTATGGCTACACCTTC; cdr3_aa: CASTVDRRDYGYTF; d_call: .; v_call: TRBV27; j_call: TRBJ1-2; clone_size: .
cdr3_nt: TGTGCCAGCAGCTTAGGCCCCGCGGCGAACTACGAGCAGTACTTC; cdr3_aa: CASSLGPAANYEQYF; d_call: .; v_call: TRBV7-2; j_call: TRBJ2-7; clone_size: few
cdr3_nt: TGTGCCAGCAGCCAAGAATATGCAGGTCCCGGGGAGCTGTTTTTT; cdr3_aa: CASSQEYAGPGELFF; d_call: .; v_call: TRBV4-2; j_call: TRBJ2-2; clone_size: .
cdr3_nt: TGTGCCAGCAAAAAGGGAGGGGAGCCCGGGGAGCTGTTTTTT; cdr3_aa: CASKKGGEPGELFF; d_call: TRBD2; v_call: TRBV6-1; j_call: TRBJ2-2; clone_size: .
cdr3_nt: TGTGCCAGCAGGCGGGGGGCTTGGGGGAATGAGCAGTTCTTC; cdr3_aa: CASRRGAWGNEQFF; d_call: TRBD2; v_call: TRBV27; j_call: TRBJ2-1; clone_size: .
cdr3_nt: TGCAGTGCTAGGGACATCTCACCCCTCCACTTT; cdr3_aa: CSARDISPLHF; d_call: .; v_call: TRBV20-1; j_call: TRBJ1-6; clone_size: .
cdr3_nt: TGCGCCAGCAGCTTTTCTACCGGCAATGAGCAGTTCTTC; cdr3_aa: CASSFSTGNEQFF; d_call: .; v_call: TRBV5-1; j_call: TRBJ2-1; clone_size: .
cdr3_nt: TGTGCCAGCAGCCCCCGCGGAGGCGGGAGGGCGGGCACCGGGGAGCTGTTTTTT; cdr3_aa: CASSPRGGGRAGTGELFF; d_call: TRBD2; v_call: TRBV9; j_call: TRBJ2-2; clone_size: once
cdr3_nt: TGTGCCAGCTCAAACCCAGGGGTCTACACTGAAGCTTTCTTT; cdr3_aa: CASSNPGVYTEAFF; d_call: .; v_call: TRBV19; j_call: TRBJ1-1; clone_size: few
cdr3_nt: TGTGCCAGCAGCAGTGGGGAGACTGAAGCTTTCTTT; cdr3_aa: CASSSGETEAFF; d_call: .; v_call: TRBV7-2; j_call: TRBJ1-1; clone_size: .
cdr3_nt: TGTGCCAGCAGCTTAGCTAGCGGGAGATACACCGGGGAGCTGTTTTTT; cdr3_aa: CASSLASGRYTGELFF; d_call: TRBD2; v_call: TRBV7-7; j_call: TRBJ2-2; clone_size: few
cdr3_nt: TGTGCCAGCAGTTCTGACCCTCAGGGGAGGCAGTACTTC; cdr3_aa: CASSSDPQGRQYF; d_call: .; v_call: TRBV2; j_call: TRBJ2-7; clone_size: .
cdr3_nt: TGTGCCAGCTCACCGCGGCAAGCCAATCAGCCCCAGCATTTT; cdr3_aa: CASSPRQANQPQHF; d_call: .; v_call: TRBV18; j_call: TRBJ1-5; clone_size: .
cdr3_nt: TGTGCCAGTAGGCAGGGGGCGAGGGGGAACACTGAAGCTTTCTTT; cdr3_aa: CASRQGARGNTEAFF; d_call: TRBD1; v_call: TRBV19; j_call: TRBJ1-1; clone_size: .
cdr3_nt: TGCGCCAGCAGCCAGGAGACTAGCGGGAGGTTTAGCTCCTACAATGAGCAGTTCTTC; cdr3_aa: CASSQETSGRFSSYNEQFF; d_call: TRBD2; v_call: TRBV4-3; j_call: TRBJ2-1; clone_size: .
cdr3_nt: TGTGCCAGTATCGGGGGGCGCGGGGCTGGCTACACCTTC; cdr3_aa: CASIGGRGAGYTF; d_call: .; v_call: TRBV19; j_call: TRBJ1-2; clone_size: .
cdr3_nt: TGCGCCAGCAGCCAAGACCGAGTACCGCATGAGCAGTTCTTC; cdr3_aa: CASSQDRVPHEQFF; d_call: .; v_call: TRBV4-3; j_call: TRBJ2-1; clone_size: .
cdr3_nt: TGTGCCAGTAGTATAGATCGGGGCTATGGCTACACCTTC; cdr3_aa: CASSIDRGYGYTF; d_call: .; v_call: TRBV19; j_call: TRBJ1-2; clone_size: .
cdr3_nt: TGTGCCTGGGCTAATCCGGGGCTAGCGGGAGGCGGGAGCTCCTACAATGAGCAGTTCTTC; cdr3_aa: CAWANPGLAGGGSSYNEQFF; d_call: TRBD2; v_call: TRBV30; j_call: TRBJ2-1; clone_size: .